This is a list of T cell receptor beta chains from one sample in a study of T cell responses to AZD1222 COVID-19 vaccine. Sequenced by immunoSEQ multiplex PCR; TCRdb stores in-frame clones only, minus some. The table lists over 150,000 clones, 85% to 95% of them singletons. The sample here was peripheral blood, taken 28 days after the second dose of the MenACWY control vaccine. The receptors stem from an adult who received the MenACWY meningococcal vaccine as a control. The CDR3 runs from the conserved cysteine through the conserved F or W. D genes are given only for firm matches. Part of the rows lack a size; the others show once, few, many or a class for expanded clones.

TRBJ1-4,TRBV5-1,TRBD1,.,TGCGCCAGCAGCTTGGTCCCGACAGGGAGTGAAAAACTGTTTTTT,CASSLVPTGSEKLFF
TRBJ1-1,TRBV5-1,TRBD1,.,TGCGCCAGCAGCTTACAGACAGGGGGCGCGGGGACTGAAGCTTTCTTT,CASSLQTGGAGTEAFF
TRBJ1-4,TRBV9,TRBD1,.,TGTGCCAGCAGCACTGGACAGGGTCTCATCCAAAAACTGTTTTTT,CASSTGQGLIQKLFF
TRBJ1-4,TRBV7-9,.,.,TGTGCCAGCAGCTCGGACCTTAATGAAAAACTGTTTTTT,CASSSDLNEKLFF
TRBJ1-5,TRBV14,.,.,TGTGCCAGCAGCCAAACCCAGTATCAGCCCCAGCATTTT,CASSQTQYQPQHF
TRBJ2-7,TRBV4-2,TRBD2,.,TGTGCCAGCAGCCAAGAGGTCGGTAGCGGGGCCTACGAGCAGTACTTC,CASSQEVGSGAYEQYF
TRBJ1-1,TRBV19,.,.,TGTGCCAGTAGTAGGGAGTTAAGCTTGAACACTGAAGCTTTCTTT,CASSRELSLNTEAFF
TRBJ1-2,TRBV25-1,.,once,TGTGCCAGCAGTCCGCCCGGACAGAGCTATGGCTACACCTTC,CASSPPGQSYGYTF
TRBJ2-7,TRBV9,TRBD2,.,TGTGCCAGCAGCCCGCGGGAGGGGGGCTACGAGCAGTACTTC,CASSPREGGYEQYF
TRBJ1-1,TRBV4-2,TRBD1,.,TGTGCCAGCAGACAGGGGTTCGACGGCGCTGAAGCTTTCTTT,CASRQGFDGAEAFF
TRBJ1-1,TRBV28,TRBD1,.,TGTGCCACCTTTCAATCCGGGACAGGGAAGTATACTGAAGCTTTCTTT,CATFQSGTGKYTEAFF
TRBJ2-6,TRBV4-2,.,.,TGTGCCAGCAGCCAAGATTTGACAACTGGGGCCAACGTCCTGACTTTC,CASSQDLTTGANVLTF
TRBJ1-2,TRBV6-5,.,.,TGTGCCAGCAGTTACGGACTCCGCTATGGCTACACCTTC,CASSYGLRYGYTF
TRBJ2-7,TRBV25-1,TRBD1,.,TGTGCCAGCAGTGAATCCGGGACAGGGTCCTACGAGCAGTACTTC,CASSESGTGSYEQYF
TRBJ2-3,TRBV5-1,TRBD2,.,TGCGCCAGCAGCTTGGTGCTAGCGGCAGATACGCAGTATTTT,CASSLVLAADTQYF
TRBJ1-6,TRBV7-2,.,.,TGTGCCAGCCAGGCCGGCGTGGAGAGATCACCCCTCCACTTT,CASQAGVERSPLHF
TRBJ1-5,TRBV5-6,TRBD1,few,TGTGCCAGCAGCTTGAGACAGGGCGCGAATCAGCCCCAGCATTTT,CASSLRQGANQPQHF
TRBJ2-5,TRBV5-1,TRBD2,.,TGCGCCAGCAGCTTGAAGGCTAGCGGGGGGCAGGGGGAGACCCAGTACTTC,CASSLKASGGQGETQYF
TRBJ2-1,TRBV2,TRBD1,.,TGTGCCAGCAAGAGACAGGGGGATTCACCTGGAGAGCAGTTCTTC,CASKRQGDSPGEQFF
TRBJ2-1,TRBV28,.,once,TGTGCCAGCAGCAGCCCCGGGGCAGGGGGGTATTATGAGCAGTTCTTC,CASSSPGAGGYYEQFF
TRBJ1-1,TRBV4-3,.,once,TGCGCCAGCAGCCAAGCGGACAGATCGAACACTGAAGCTTTCTTT,CASSQADRSNTEAFF
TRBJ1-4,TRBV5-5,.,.,TGTGCCAGCAGCTTCGGTCAGGGATATGAAAAACTGTTTTTT,CASSFGQGYEKLFF
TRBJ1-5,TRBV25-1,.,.,TGTGCCAGCAGTCAGGGGTCGGGTCAGCCCCAGCATTTT,CASSQGSGQPQHF
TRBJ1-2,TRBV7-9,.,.,TGTGCCAGCAGCCCCCCGATACTAACAGGGCCTGGGGACACCTTC,CASSPPILTGPGDTF
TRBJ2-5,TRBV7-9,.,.,TGTGCCAGCCGCCTCGGGGCCCAAGAGACCCAGTACTTC,CASRLGAQETQYF
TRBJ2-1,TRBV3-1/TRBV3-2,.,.,TGTGCCAGCAGCCCGCAGAGTAACAATGAGCAGTTCTTC,CASSPQSNNEQFF
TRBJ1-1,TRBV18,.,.,TGTGCCAGCTCAGCAGGGAACCGTCACACTGAAGCTTTCTTT,CASSAGNRHTEAFF
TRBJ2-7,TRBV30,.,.,TGTGCCTGGAGCCCAAGTTTTGGCGCCGAGCAGTACTTC,CAWSPSFGAEQYF
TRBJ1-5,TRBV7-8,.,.,TGTGCAACTAGGCAGGCAAGTAATCAGCCCCAGCATTTT,CATRQASNQPQHF
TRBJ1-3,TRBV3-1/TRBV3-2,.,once,TGTGCCAGCAGCCAGGGAGCGGGGAACTCTGGAAACACCATATATTTT,CASSQGAGNSGNTIYF
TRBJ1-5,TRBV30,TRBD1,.,TGTGCCTGGAGTGTACAACTTAGGGTCAGGGGGATGAGCAATCAGCCCCAGCATTTT,CAWSVQLRVRGMSNQPQHF
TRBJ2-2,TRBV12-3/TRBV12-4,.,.,TGTGCCAGCAGTAAACAGGTCACCGGGGAGCTGTTTTTT,CASSKQVTGELFF
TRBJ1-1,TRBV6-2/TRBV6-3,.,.,TGTGCCAGCAGCCAAATGGGTCCAGAAGCTTTCTTT,CASSQMGPEAFF
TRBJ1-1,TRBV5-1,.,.,TGCGCCAGCAGCGCGACGGAACCAATGAACACTGAAGCTTTCTTT,CASSATEPMNTEAFF
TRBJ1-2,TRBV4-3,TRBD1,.,TGCGCCAGCAGCCCGACAGGGGGCGCGTATGGCTACACCTTC,CASSPTGGAYGYTF
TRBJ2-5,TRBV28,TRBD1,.,TGTGCCAGCAGTTTAATCAGGGGGCAAGAGACCCAGTACTTC,CASSLIRGQETQYF
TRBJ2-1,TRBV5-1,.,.,TGCGCCAGCAGCTTCGGCAGTAACAATGAGCAGTTCTTC,CASSFGSNNEQFF
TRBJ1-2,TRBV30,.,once,TGTGCCTGGTCAACACAGGGACCTCGGGGCTACACCTTC,CAWSTQGPRGYTF
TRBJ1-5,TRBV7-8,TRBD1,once,TGTGCCAGCAGCTACCAGGGGGCCCAGCCCCAGCATTTT,CASSYQGAQPQHF
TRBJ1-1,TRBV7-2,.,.,TGTGCCAGCAGCAGAGACGGTAACACTGAAGCTTTCTTT,CASSRDGNTEAFF
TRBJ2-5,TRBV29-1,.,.,TGCAGCGTTGAAGGCCGTGGGGAGACCCAGTACTTC,CSVEGRGETQYF
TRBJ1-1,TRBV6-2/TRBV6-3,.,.,TGTGCCAGCAGTACGAACAGGGTCTTTGACGGCGGAGCTTTCTTT,CASSTNRVFDGGAFF
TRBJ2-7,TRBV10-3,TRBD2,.,TGTGCCACAGGTAGCGGGGGGGCCCGGACCTACGAGCAGTACTTC,CATGSGGARTYEQYF
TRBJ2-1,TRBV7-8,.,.,TGTGCCAGCAGCTTAGCGGTCCGACTCCTGGATGAGCAGTTCTTC,CASSLAVRLLDEQFF
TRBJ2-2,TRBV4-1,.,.,TGCGCCAGCAGCCAAGCCACAGGGTACACCGGGGAGCTGTTTTTT,CASSQATGYTGELFF
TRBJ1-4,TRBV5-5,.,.,TGTGCCAGCAGCCCCGGAAGGAGTAATGAAAAACTGTTTTTT,CASSPGRSNEKLFF
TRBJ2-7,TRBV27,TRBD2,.,TGTGCCAGCAGTTGGGGAGCGGGGGACTCCTACGAGCAGTACTTC,CASSWGAGDSYEQYF
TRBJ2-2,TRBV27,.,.,TGTGCCAGCAGTTTACGAGGGAAAACCGGGGAGCTGTTTTTT,CASSLRGKTGELFF
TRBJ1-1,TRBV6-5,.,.,TGTGCCAGCTATAGGGGATGGAACACTGAAGCTTTCTTT,CASYRGWNTEAFF
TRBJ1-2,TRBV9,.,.,TGTGCCAGCAGCGTGGGCCCCTTACAGACCTATGGCTACACCTTC,CASSVGPLQTYGYTF